The clone carrying this T cell receptor (beta chain) showed up many times. The antigen is not known. This sample was included in a study of neurological immune-mediated disorders. Points from the study as a whole: Multiple sclerosis was found to have the least TCR clonal expansion, below healthy controls, and HTLV-1-associated myelopathy the most. No sharing of CDR3 amino acid sequences was observed among expanded clones across subjects, suggesting private repertoires in all groups.

5'RACE with 10-nucleotide random UMIs produced the cDNA. TCRdb itself ran the 5' RACE reads through MiXCR, one entry per CDR3 protein. Of approximately 36,000 distinct CDR3 sequences in the sample, around 10% were seen once. Time point: technical triplicate 1. Germline V gene lookup returns CDR1 DFQATT and CDR2 SNEGSKA (reference sequence). The CDR3 runs to 15 residues. The ends were cut back, 6 bases at V and 2 bases at J, with 17 bases in the middle. This sequence joins TRBV20-1 and TRBJ1-5; D might be TRBD1 (6 bases). Sequenced: PBMCs. This TCR was recovered from a man aged 55 to 70 with HTLV-1-associated myelopathy (HAM/TSP). CDR3: CSAVWGGVRNQPQHF. The CDR3 DNA reads as TGCAGTGCAGTATGGGGGGGCGTTCGCAATCAGCCCCAGCATTTT.